The clone carrying this T cell receptor (beta chain) has a handful of counts. These data originate in a study of blood T cell repertoires in COVID-19. The CDR3 runs 11 residues. Germline values: CDR1 GTSNPN, CDR2 SVGIG (reference sequence). V was pared by 4 bases and J by 5 bases, with 8 bases between. Original methodology: How many nucleated cells were present was estimated from reference gene primer amplification. Clones were read by immunoSEQ multiplex PCR, and TCRdb kept only the in-frame ones, dropping some. The DNA gave D and trimming, while V, J and clone size come from that table. The sample carries about 300,000 clones, about 85% recorded once.

The V gene is TRBV30, the J gene TRBJ1-1; D unclear. The sequence was obtained from a woman aged 25 to 39 who had been exposed to COVID-19. Sequencing was performed on PBMCs or T cells enriched from blood (not recorded which). CDR3 DNA sequence: TGTGCCTGGATGCTGACAACTGAAGCTTTCTTT. Its translation is CAWMLTTEAFF.